These T cell receptor beta chains were read from a single sample in a study of metastatic and nonmetastatic thyroid tumors. TCRdb ran MiXCR on the PCR reads. Counted here are some 8,800 clones, approximately 40% occurring once; the ten biggest clones make up roughly 30%. The sequenced sample was tumor tissue. The receptors shown here come from a male donor with papillary thyroid cancer or a benign thyroid nodule (not recorded which). Some clones in this sample may be carry-over from other donors' samples. Both conserved end residues are part of each CDR3. The D gene is left open where the match is weak. Where a row states a size, it is once, few, many or the class of an expanded clone; other rows omit it.

j_gene	v_gene	d_gene	abundance	CDR3nt	CDR3aa
TRBJ2-3	TRBV11-1	.	once	TGTGCCAGCAGCTTAGCTAGCGGAAGCACAGATACGCAGTATTTT	CASSLASGSTDTQYF
TRBJ1-1	TRBV6-6	TRBD1	.	TGTGCCAGCAGTTACGACAGGGGAGGGACTGAAGCTTTCTTT	CASSYDRGGTEAFF
TRBJ1-4	TRBV30	.	.	TGTGCCTGGGAACCGGGTATTAATGAAAAACTGTTTTTT	CAWEPGINEKLFF
TRBJ2-7	TRBV7-3	TRBD2	.	TGTGCCAGCAGCCTTAGCGGGAGCTCCTACGAGCAGTACTTC	CASSLSGSSYEQYF
TRBJ1-2	TRBV19	.	few	TGTGCCACAGATGGGGCAGGGCGGCTTAATTGCTACACCTTC	CATDGAGRLNCYTF
TRBJ1-4	TRBV7-6	.	.	TGTGCCAGCAGCCCCGGACAGATAAATGAAAAACTGTTTTTT	CASSPGQINEKLFF
TRBJ2-2	TRBV6-4	.	few	TGTGCCAACAGTGACGGGCAGGGTACCGGGGAGCTGTTTTTT	CANSDGQGTGELFF
TRBJ1-6	TRBV11-2	.	.	TGTGCCAGCAGCTTAGAGCCGTCCTATAATTCACCCCTTCACTTT	CASSLEPSYNSPLHF
TRBJ2-1	TRBV19	.	few	TGTGCCAGTAGTATAGACATCTACAATGAGCAGTTCTTC	CASSIDIYNEQFF
TRBJ2-7	TRBV27	.	.	TGTGCCAGCAGAGACTCCAACTGGAGTAACGAGCAGTACTTC	CASRDSNWSNEQYF
TRBJ2-3	TRBV5-1	TRBD2	.	TGCGCCAGCAGCTTGAGACTAGCGGGGGGCCTCAGCACAGATACGCAGTATTTT	CASSLRLAGGLSTDTQYF
TRBJ1-5	TRBV20-1	.	.	TGCAGTGCTAGAGACGCGTCTTGGGGGAATCAGCCCCAGCATTTT	CSARDASWGNQPQHF
TRBJ1-6	TRBV18	.	.	TGTGCCAGCTCACCACAGAATTCCCCCCTCCACTTT	CASSPQNSPLHF
TRBJ2-3	TRBV6-2/TRBV6-3	.	.	TGTGCCAGCAGTCCCCCAGTTGGAGCTCGAGATACGCAGTATTTT	CASSPPVGARDTQYF
TRBJ2-3	TRBV13	TRBD2	.	TGTGCCAGCAGCTTATATCTAGCGGGGTGGGCAGATACGCAGTATTTT	CASSLYLAGWADTQYF
TRBJ1-2	TRBV5-6	.	many	TGTGCCAGCAGCTGGGGGGGGACGGAGTCTAACTATGGCTACACCTTC	CASSWGGTESNYGYTF
TRBJ2-7	TRBV6-1	TRBD2	few	TGTGCCAGCAGTCTAGCGGGAGGAAACGAGCAGTACTTC	CASSLAGGNEQYF
TRBJ2-2	TRBV6-4	TRBD2	few	TGTGCCAGCAGTGGGACTAGCGGGGGCACCGGGGAGCTGTTTTTT	CASSGTSGGTGELFF
TRBJ1-2	TRBV27	TRBD1	.	TGTGCCAGCAGTCGACAGGGGGGACACTATGGCTACACCTTC	CASSRQGGHYGYTF
TRBJ2-7	TRBV2	.	.	TGTGCCAGCACCGGCAAGGCCGAGCAGTACTTC	CASTGKAEQYF
TRBJ1-1	TRBV18	.	.	TGTGCCAGCTCCTCCAGGGATAGCACTGAAGCTTTCTTT	CASSSRDSTEAFF
TRBJ2-3	TRBV2	.	.	TGTGCCAGCCGTGTGGTTGAGTTCGATACGCAGTCTTTT	CASRVVEFDTQSF
TRBJ2-1	TRBV2	TRBD2	.	TGTGCCAGCAGTGAAGCTGCCCAGCGGGAACCGTTCTTC	CASSEAAQREPFF
TRBJ1-5	TRBV20-1	.	.	TGCAGTGCTAGAATCCTACAGGGAGGAGGCAATCAGCCCCAGCATTTT	CSARILQGGGNQPQHF
TRBJ1-4	TRBV28	.	few	TGTGCCAGCAGCCGACCTAGGGGGGTCCATGAAAAACTGTTTTTT	CASSRPRGVHEKLFF
TRBJ2-2	TRBV10-2	TRBD2	few	TGCGCCAGCAGAGTTCTAGCGGAGAACACCGGGGAGCTGTTTTTT	CASRVLAENTGELFF
TRBJ2-7	TRBV6-2/TRBV6-3	TRBD1	few	TGTGCCAGCAGTGGGCGACAGGGGAAACCCTACGAGCAGTACTTC	CASSGRQGKPYEQYF
TRBJ1-2	TRBV19	.	medium-sized	TGTGCCAGTAGTATACCAGGGATCATCTATGGCTACACCTTC	CASSIPGIIYGYTF
TRBJ2-5	TRBV28	TRBD2	many	TGTGCCAGCAGTTTAAGGGCGGGAGGGGTGGAGACCCAGTACTTC	CASSLRAGGVETQYF
TRBJ2-1	TRBV12-3/TRBV12-4	TRBD2	.	TGTGCCAGCACTGATGGAGCGGGAGGGTACAATGAGCAGTTCTTC	CASTDGAGGYNEQFF
TRBJ2-2	TRBV20-1	TRBD2	medium-sized	TGCAGTGCTAGAGATCCTAGCGGGAGGGCCTCTGGGACCGGGGAGCTGTTTTTT	CSARDPSGRASGTGELFF
TRBJ2-1	TRBV12-3/TRBV12-4	TRBD2	few	TGTGCCAGCAGTTTAGGTCTGGGCGGGAGGGCCGGTGAGCAGTTCTTC	CASSLGLGGRAGEQFF
TRBJ1-2	TRBV28	TRBD1	few	TGTGCCAGCAGGAGACCGGGACAGGGGGTAATCTACACCTTC	CASRRPGQGVIYTF
TRBJ1-3	TRBV18	TRBD1	.	TGTGCCAGCTCACCCGGCGTTTCGGGACAGGGGGGAACTGGAAACACCATATATTTT	CASSPGVSGQGGTGNTIYF
TRBJ1-1	TRBV15	.	few	TGTGCCACCAGAGTGGTCCCAGGGAAGGACACTGAAGCTTTCTTT	CATRVVPGKDTEAFF
TRBJ1-2	TRBV11-3	.	large	TGTGCCAGCAGCCAAGAGGCCGGGACCTATGGCTACACCTTC	CASSQEAGTYGYTF
TRBJ2-2	TRBV20-1	TRBD2	.	TGCAGTGCTAGAGATCAATGGGGACTAGCGGGAGGGGGCACCGGGGAGCTGTTTTTT	CSARDQWGLAGGGTGELFF
TRBJ1-1	TRBV3-1	TRBD1	.	TGTGCCAGCAGCCAAGCCCCCGGGACAGTAGGGCGGGCTTTCTTT	CASSQAPGTVGRAFF
TRBJ1-3	TRBV15	.	.	TGTGCCACCAGCAACGGCCGGGGAGGAAACACCATATATTTT	CATSNGRGGNTIYF
TRBJ1-2	TRBV14	.	medium-sized	TGTGCCAGCAGCCAAGATAGTCGGGGTTGGGGCTATGGCTACACCTTC	CASSQDSRGWGYGYTF
TRBJ2-3	TRBV27	.	medium-sized	TGTGCCAGCAGTTTGTTGGGCGGGACCCACACAGATACGCAGTATTTT	CASSLLGGTHTDTQYF
TRBJ2-7	TRBV11-2	TRBD1	.	TGTGCCAGCAGCTTAGACCCGGGACAGGGGCTCTACGAGCAGTACTTC	CASSLDPGQGLYEQYF
TRBJ2-7	TRBV5-6	TRBD2	.	TGTGCCAGCAAGACTAGCGGGAGTCTTTACGAGCAGTACTTC	CASKTSGSLYEQYF
TRBJ2-2	TRBV11-2	.	.	TGTGCCAGCACCCCCTTTCCTGGGTCAAACACCGGGGAGCTGTTTTTT	CASTPFPGSNTGELFF
TRBJ2-7	TRBV18	.	.	TGTGCCAGCTCACCACCGAGGGCTCAGTACTTC	CASSPPRAQYF
TRBJ1-1	TRBV6-1	.	.	TGTGCCAGCACCCAAGGTGGGGGGGCGAACACTGAAGCTTTCTTT	CASTQGGGANTEAFF
TRBJ1-2	TRBV6-1	.	.	TGTGCCAGCAGTGAATTGCAAGGTACGGTAGCTAACTATGGCTACACCTTC	CASSELQGTVANYGYTF
TRBJ2-7	TRBV3-1	TRBD1	.	TGTGCCAGCAGCCAGGGGACAGTTCGTGAGCAGTACTTC	CASSQGTVREQYF
TRBJ1-1	TRBV27	.	medium-sized	TGTGCCAGCAGTTTAGGGCCGGGGGGGAACACTGAAGCTTTCTTT	CASSLGPGGNTEAFF
TRBJ2-1	TRBV28	TRBD2	medium-sized	TGTGCCAGCAGACCCCCCATCGGACTAGCGGGACCCTCGAGCTCCTACAATGAGCAGTTCTTC	CASRPPIGLAGPSSSYNEQFF
TRBJ2-1	TRBV5-1	TRBD2	.	TGCGCCAGCAGCTTGCCGGCGGGAGTTCTGATTTATGAGCAGTTCTTC	CASSLPAGVLIYEQFF
TRBJ1-2	TRBV6-2/TRBV6-3	.	.	TGTGCCAGCAGTTCTTACGGAGGATATGGCTACACCTTC	CASSSYGGYGYTF
TRBJ2-1	TRBV6-2/TRBV6-3	TRBD1	medium-sized	TGTGCCAGCATTCCCCCGGGACAGGGGTTTGGTGAGCAGTTCTTC	CASIPPGQGFGEQFF
TRBJ2-5	TRBV10-1	.	medium-sized	TGCGCCAGCAGTGAGAGTATCATCCCGTACTTC	CASSESIIPYF
TRBJ1-5	TRBV27	TRBD1	large	TGTGCCAGCGCGGGACAGAGCAATCAGCCCCAGCATTTT	CASAGQSNQPQHF
TRBJ1-2	TRBV6-4	.	few	TGTGCCAGCAGTGTCAGGCCCATTAACTATGGCTACACCTTC	CASSVRPINYGYTF
TRBJ1-2	TRBV2	.	medium-sized	TGTGCCAGCAGTGAGGTTGACTATGGCTACACCTTC	CASSEVDYGYTF
TRBJ2-7	TRBV7-2	TRBD1	.	TGTGCCAGCCTACCTGGACAGGGCTCCAACGAGCAGTACTTC	CASLPGQGSNEQYF
TRBJ2-7	TRBV20-1	.	.	TGCAGTGCTTCTCCCGGGACCCGGACCGACGAGCAGTACTTC	CSASPGTRTDEQYF